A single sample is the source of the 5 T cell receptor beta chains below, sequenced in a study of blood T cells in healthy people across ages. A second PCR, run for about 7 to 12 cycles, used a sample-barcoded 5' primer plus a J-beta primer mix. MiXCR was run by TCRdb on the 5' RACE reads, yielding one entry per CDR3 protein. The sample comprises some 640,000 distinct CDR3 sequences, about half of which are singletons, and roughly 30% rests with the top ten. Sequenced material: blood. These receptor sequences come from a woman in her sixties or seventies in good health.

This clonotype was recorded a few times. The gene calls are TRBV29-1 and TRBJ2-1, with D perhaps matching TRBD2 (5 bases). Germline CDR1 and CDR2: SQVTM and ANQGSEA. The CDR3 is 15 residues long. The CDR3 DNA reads TGCACCATATCCCCTGGGGTAGCGCTTAACAATGAGCAGTTCTTC. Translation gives CTISPGVALNNEQFF.

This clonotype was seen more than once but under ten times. CDR3 nucleotide sequence: TGTGCCATCAGTGAGTCGCGAGAGAATGAGCAGTTCTTC. Amino acid sequence: CAISESRENEQFF. The chain joins TRBV10-3 to TRBJ2-1; D remains ambiguous. Trimming removed 0 bases from V and 7 bases from J, with 7 bases in between. Germline V gene sequence: CDR1 ENHRY, CDR2 SYGVKD. The CDR3 is 13 residues long.

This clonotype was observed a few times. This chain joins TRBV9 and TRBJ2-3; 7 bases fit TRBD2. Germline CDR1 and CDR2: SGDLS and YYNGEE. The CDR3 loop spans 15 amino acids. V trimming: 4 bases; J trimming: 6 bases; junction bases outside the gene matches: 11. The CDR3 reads CASSRLAGVGDTQYF. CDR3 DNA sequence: TGTGCCAGCAGCCGACTGGCGGGAGTGGGTGATACGCAGTATTTT.

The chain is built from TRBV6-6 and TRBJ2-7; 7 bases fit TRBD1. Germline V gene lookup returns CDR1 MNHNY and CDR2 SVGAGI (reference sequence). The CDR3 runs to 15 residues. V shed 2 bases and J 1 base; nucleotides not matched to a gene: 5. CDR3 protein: CASSYASRGSYEQYF. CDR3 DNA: TGTGCCAGCAGTTACGCGAGCAGGGGGTCCTACGAGCAGTACTTC.

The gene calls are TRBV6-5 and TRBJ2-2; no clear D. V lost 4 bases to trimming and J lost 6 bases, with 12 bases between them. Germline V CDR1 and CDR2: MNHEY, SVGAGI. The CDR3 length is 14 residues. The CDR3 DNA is TGTGCCAGCAGTTCCCGCACCTTCTCCGGGGAGCTGTTTTTT. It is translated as CASSSRTFSGELFF.